This T cell receptor (beta chain) was identified in a study of T cells in localized non-small cell lung cancer. Study observations and caveats: Higher blood T cell density went with longer overall survival. In adjacent lung appeared a median around 59 of the top 100 tumor clones. Sequencing covered just one tumor region, so heterogeneity cannot be ruled out.

As concerns this clone: Its antigen remains unknown.

Profiling relied on immunoSEQ multiplex PCR, and the TCRdb table lists in-frame clones only, not all of them. The sample has about 56,000 clones; about nine tenths are singletons. The germline V gene has CDR1 SGDLS and CDR2 YYNGEE. The CDR3 spans 14 residues. V lost 3 bases and J 0 bases, leaving 6 bases between the germline ends. The V gene is TRBV9, the J gene TRBJ1-4; D remains unclear. The specimen was peripheral blood, collected before any cancer treatment. This TCR was sampled from a woman aged 35 to 75 with stage I lung adenocarcinoma. The CDR3 protein is CASSGQATNEKLFF. The CDR3 DNA reads as TGTGCCAGCAGCGGACAAGCAACTAATGAAAAACTGTTTTTT.